These 15 T cell receptor beta chains were all obtained from the same sample, sequenced in a study of T cells after yellow fever vaccination. TCRdb reanalysed the 5' RACE reads using MiXCR and keeps one entry per CDR3 protein. In the table there are some 200,000 distinct CDR3 sequences, 9.5% to 11% of which are singletons. This specimen consisted of CD8+ T cells sorted from PBMCs, obtained 15 days after the yellow fever booster vaccination. These receptors were collected from a man between 18 and 29 years old who received the YFV17D yellow fever vaccine.

This clonotype was seen a handful of times. The V gene is TRBV27, the J gene TRBJ2-3, with D uncertain. Germline lookup yields CDR1 MNHEY and CDR2 SMNVEV (reference sequence). V was cut by 8 bases and J by 0 bases, with 6 bases left in between. The CDR3 contains 12 residues. The CDR3 is CASWASTDTQYF. CDR3 DNA: TGTGCCAGCTGGGCTAGCACAGATACGCAGTATTTT.

This clonotype was observed a few times. This chain joins TRBV9 and TRBJ2-1; either TRBD1 or TRBD2 may supply D (5 bases each). Germline CDR1 SGDLS, CDR2 YYNGEE. The CDR3 spans 13 residues. Deletions cut 0 bases from V and 6 bases from J, with 7 bases between. The CDR3 DNA sequence: TGTGCCAGCAGCGTAGTAGGGACCAATGAGCAGTTCTTC. Its protein product is CASSVVGTNEQFF.

This clonotype came up many times. The chain recombines TRBV15 with TRBJ2-1; TRBD2 matches 15 bases. V was pared by 4 bases and J by 6 bases, with 4 bases of the junction left unmatched. Germline values: CDR1 LNHNV, CDR2 YYDKDF (reference sequence). CDR3 size: 16 residues. The CDR3 bases are TGTGCCACCAGCACTGCGGGACTAGCGGGGGGCAATGAGCAGTTCTTC. Its translation: CATSTAGLAGGNEQFF.

This clonotype has a count of ten or more. J is TRBJ2-7 and V is TRBV15; possible D gene TRBD2, 5 bases. The CDR3 runs 16 residues. V was pared by 1 base and J by 4 bases, with 17 bases between. Germline CDR1 is LNHNV and CDR2 is YYDKDF (reference sequence). CDR3 protein: CATSRGASLSLYEQYV. The CDR3, as DNA: TGTGCCACCAGCAGAGGGGCTAGCTTGAGTTTGTACGAGCAGTACGTC.

The rearrangement uses TRBV19 and TRBJ2-1, with D perhaps matching TRBD1 or TRBD2 (5 bases each). Germline CDR1 LNHDA, CDR2 SQIVND (reference sequence). Trimming removed 2 bases at V and 4 bases at J, with 12 bases between. CDR3 length: 15 residues. DNA for the CDR3: TGTGCCAGTAGTATATCCCGGGACGCATACAATGAGCAGTTCTTC. This encodes CASSISRDAYNEQFF.

This clonotype was counted only a few times. The CDR3 bases are TGTGCCAGCAGCCAAGGTGGCTCCTATGAAAAACTGTTTTTT. This translates into CASSQGGSYEKLFF. The J gene is TRBJ1-4, the V gene TRBV7-6; D remains ambiguous. Germline values: CDR1 SGHVS, CDR2 FNYEAQ. V lost 5 bases and J 6 bases, leaving 13 bases between the germline ends. The CDR3 covers 14 residues.

This clonotype was detected many times. The chain uses TRBV7-9 and TRBJ1-1; D unresolved. The CDR3 consists of 14 residues. Trimming cost V 4 bases and J 5 bases, with 14 bases left between them. In germline, CDR1 is SEHNR, CDR2 FQNEAQ (reference sequence). Written as DNA, the CDR3 is TGTGCCAGCAGCTCATCAGGCATGGTTACTGAAGCTTTCTTT. Protein sequence: CASSSSGMVTEAFF.

This clonotype was picked up a small number of times. The genes are TRBV25-1 and TRBJ1-5; D is possibly TRBD1 (5 bases). The V end lost 3 bases, the J end lost 5 bases, and 8 bases lay between the germline ends. CDR1 MGHDK and CDR2 SYGVNS come from the germline V gene. The CDR3 totals 13 residues. DNA for the CDR3: TGTGCCAGCAGTGAGTGGGGGGATCAGCCCCAGCATTTT. Protein sequence: CASSEWGDQPQHF.

This clonotype occurred a few times. The rearrangement links TRBV6-2 or TRBV6-3 to TRBJ1-1; D ambiguous. Trimming took off 3 bases at V and 1 base at J, with 6 bases between the two ends. The CDR3 extends over 13 amino acids. Germline lookup yields CDR1 MNHEY and CDR2 SVGEGT. The CDR3 is CASSYTANTEAFF. The CDR3 DNA reads as TGTGCCAGCAGTTATACAGCGAACACTGAAGCTTTCTTT.

This chain links TRBV29-1 with TRBJ1-1; 7 bases map to TRBD1. Germline CDR1 SQVTM, CDR2 ANQGSEA. With V trimmed by 5 bases and J by 6 bases, 6 bases remained unmatched. The CDR3 extends over 12 amino acids. The CDR3 sequence is CSVSAGGPEAFF. The CDR3 bases are TGCAGCGTTTCGGCAGGGGGACCTGAAGCTTTCTTT.

The V gene is TRBV11-1, the J gene TRBJ2-1, with a possible D match to TRBD2 (6 bases). Germline CDR1 reads SGHAT; CDR2 reads FQDESV (reference sequence). The CDR3 length is 14 residues. V was pared by 7 bases and J by 7 bases, with 17 bases between. This CDR3 is CASTLGGTGNEQFF. Here the CDR3 DNA reads TGTGCCAGCACCTTGGGTGGGACTGGTAATGAGCAGTTCTTC.

The chain joins TRBV7-2 to TRBJ2-2, with no clear D. The V gene lost 2 bases and the J gene lost 4 bases, with 8 bases spanning the gap. Germline V lookup: CDR1 SGHTA, CDR2 FQGNSA. The CDR3 spans 14 residues. CDR3 sequence (DNA): TGTGCCAGCAGCTTAAGGCAAGGCACCGGGGAGCTGTTTTTT. The encoded protein is CASSLRQGTGELFF.

This clonotype has more than one count but fewer than ten. This chain connects TRBV4-3 to TRBJ2-2; D gene uncertain. Germline lookup yields CDR1 LGHNA and CDR2 YSLEER. The CDR3 has 19 residues. With 1 base removed from V and 1 base from J, the gap between germline ends came to 19 bases. As DNA, the CDR3 is TGCGCCAGCAGCCAAGTAGGTCGCCGTAAGGAGATGAACACCGGGGAGCTGTTTTTT. The encoded protein is CASSQVGRRKEMNTGELFF.

This clonotype turned up a few times. This chain uses TRBV29-1 with TRBJ2-2; no reliable D call. V was trimmed by 2 bases and J by 1 base, leaving 5 bases between them. Germline lookup yields CDR1 SQVTM and CDR2 ANQGSEA. The CDR3 is made up of 13 amino acids. CDR3 bases: TGCAGCGTTGAACAGGAGAACACCGGGGAGCTGTTTTTT. Protein sequence: CSVEQENTGELFF.

The chain couples TRBV4-1 to TRBJ1-4; possibly TRBD1 for D (6 bases). Germline assignment: CDR1 MGHRA and CDR2 YSYEKL. This CDR3 is built from 14 residues. The V gene lost 0 bases and the J gene lost 7 bases, with 9 bases spanning the gap. CDR3 DNA sequence: TGCGCCAGCAGCCAAGAAGCAGGGGCTGAAAAACTGTTTTTT. Its protein product is CASSQEAGAEKLFF.